The T cell receptor beta chain described here comes from a study of T-cell reconstitution after alpha-beta-depleted transplantation in children. Construction of the TCRbeta library involved unique molecular identifiers. TCRdb reprocessed the PCR reads with MiXCR, giving one entry per CDR3 protein. Of about 980,000 distinct CDR3 sequences listed, about 29% are singletons. This clonotype was seen only a few times. What it recognizes is unknown. Findings and limits, study-wide: T-cell counts and diversity were attributed mostly to newly produced T cells one year after transplant.

The V end lost 0 bases, the J end lost 0 bases, and 15 bases lay between the germline ends. The CDR3 has 17 residues. Germline CDR1 DFQATT, CDR2 SNEGSKA (reference sequence). Here the sequenced sample was PBMCs, mostly from graft donor cells, taken 360 days after TCRalphabeta/CD19-depleted stem cell transplant. The TCR sequence derives from a boy under two years old who had a stem cell transplant for SCID, so the T cells may come from the graft donor. This sequence joins TRBV20-1 and TRBJ2-1; D is uncertain. The CDR3 bases are TGCAGTGCTAGAGATCCAGGCGGCCCAAGCTCCTACAATGAGCAGTTCTTC. It is translated as CSARDPGGPSSYNEQFF.